This T cell receptor beta chain was captured by sequencing in a study of monozygotic twins with inflammatory bowel disease. The CDR3 has 15 amino acids. Germline V gene lookup returns CDR1 LNHNV and CDR2 YYDKDF (reference sequence). Study-wide results and caveats: Any single strong signal or clonotype tied to IBD lacked support. Compared with healthy co-twins, IBD patients showed reduced TCRbeta repertoire diversity by inverse Simpson.

Addition of UMIs with a 6-nucleotide sample barcode was achieved by template switching. TCRdb reprocessed the 5' RACE reads and keeps a single row for each CDR3 protein, giving no DNA. The sample shows about 210,000 distinct CDR3 sequences, and roughly 8% sits with its ten largest clones. On this clonotype itself: The antigen remains unidentified.

The rearrangement links TRBV15 to TRBJ1-2; the TCRdb D gene call, TRBD1, has no DNA to confirm it. Specimen: blood. This sequence was found in a human donor with ulcerative colitis or Crohn's disease, or a healthy co-twin of an affected twin (not recorded which). CDR3 loop: CATSRTSTGNRGYTF.